The present entry profiles one T cell receptor beta chain with its context. Its antigen remains unidentified. Within one base of it there is no much larger clone, and no base qualities were kept. The time point label corresponds to: after dendritic cell vaccination, including at tumor progression/relapse. To be selected, patients needed enough residual fresh-frozen tumor tissue and more than two years of available survival data. An isocitrate dehydrogenase mutation was not carried by any of the glioblastoma patients, although molecular status was otherwise variable. PBMC were collected before vaccination, two weeks after the third vaccination, and at tumor progression if tumor progression occurred. The Qiagen DNeasy Blood extraction Kit was used for extraction of genomic DNA. The immunoSEQ assay amplified TCRB CDR3 regions from about 2 micrograms of genomic DNA, or from all available DNA when less than that amount was available. For multiplex PCR, 60 forward primers for TCR V beta segments and 13 reverse primers for J beta segments were used. Synthetic control templates were spiked into each sample at limiting dilution to estimate reads per starting template. Reads of 87 bp were generated by sequencing on the Illumina HiSeq System. In the original analysis: PCR and sequencing errors were removed by a nearest neighbor algorithm that merged closely related sequences. TCR overlap was measured as the percentage of unique tumor TCR beta sequences also present in the same patient's peripheral blood. This immuneACCESS table, as held by TCRdb, lists in-frame sequences with V and J called but not all clones. Of the missing ones, under half trace to an unresolved V gene in checked studies; the others have no known cause. The DNA gave D and trimming, while V, J and clone size come from that table. The sample table holds 70,000 to 100,000 clones, of which around four fifths were seen once. Less than 7% of the sample belongs to the ten largest clones.

This specimen belongs to a study of glioma-infiltrating T cells after dendritic cell vaccination (dated by TCRdb to the mid-2010s). Study-level background: A cohort of 15 or so glioblastoma patients from Phase I and II dendritic cell vaccination trials was included, of whom 9 were newly diagnosed and 6 had recurrent disease. Patients received autologous tumor lysate-pulsed dendritic cell vaccination between about 2003 and 2012. The vaccine consisted of monocyte-derived dendritic cells cultured less than 9 days with IL-4 and GM-CSF, then pulsed overnight with autologous tumor lysate. Three intradermal dendritic cell vaccine injections were administered to patients at biweekly intervals in the arm below the axilla. In glioblastoma patients vaccinated with dendritic cells, deep sequencing of TCR beta CDR3 regions served to measure the amount of tumor-infiltrating lymphocytes and to compare repertoires between tumor and blood. Survival after dendritic cell vaccination was correlated with TCR sequencing metrics, including TIL content and tumor-blood repertoire overlap.

The research as a whole found: No direct relationship between TCR clonality and survival was found, suggesting that a diverse polyclonal response may matter. The three-group TCR overlap response model was described as speculative and requiring prospective validation. Longer time to progression and overall survival after dendritic cell vaccination were predicted by higher estimated pretreatment TIL content. The cohort was small and heterogeneous, and full blood and tumor sets were available for few patients, with initial-recurrent tumor pairs available for even fewer patients.

The cysteine opens and the phenylalanine closes a CDR3 of 14 amino acids. The retained sequence is limited to the CDR3, 42 bases, with the frame set at the first base. V and J lose 0 bases and 5 bases, and a span of 10 bases separates them. CDR1 and CDR2 are drawn from the germline V gene (reference sequence): MNHNY, SVGAGI. The TCR originated in a human donor with glioblastoma. This receptor chain uses TRBV6-6 and TRBJ1-1, and the D gene may be TRBD1, 6 bases matching. Sample: blood, taken after dendritic cell vaccination. The nucleotides are TGTGCCAGCAGTTACTCTGGCAGGGGTACTGAAGCTTTCTTT. It codes for CASSYSGRGTEAFF.